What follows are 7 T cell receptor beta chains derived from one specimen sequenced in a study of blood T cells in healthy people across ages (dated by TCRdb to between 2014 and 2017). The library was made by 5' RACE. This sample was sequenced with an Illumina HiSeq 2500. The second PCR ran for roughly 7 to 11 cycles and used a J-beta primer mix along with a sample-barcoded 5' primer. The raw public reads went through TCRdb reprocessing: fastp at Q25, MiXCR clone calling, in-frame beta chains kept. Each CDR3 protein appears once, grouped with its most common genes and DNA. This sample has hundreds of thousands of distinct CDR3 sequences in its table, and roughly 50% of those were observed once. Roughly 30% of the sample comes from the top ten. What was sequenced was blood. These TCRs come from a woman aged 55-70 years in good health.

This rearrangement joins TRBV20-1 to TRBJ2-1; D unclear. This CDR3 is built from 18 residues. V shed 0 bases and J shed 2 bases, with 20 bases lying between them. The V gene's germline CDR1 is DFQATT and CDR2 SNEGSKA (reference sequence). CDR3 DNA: TGCAGTGCTAGAGATCAGCCTCCTAGGAGTGGGACCTACAATGAGCAGTTCTTC. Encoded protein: CSARDQPPRSGTYNEQFF.

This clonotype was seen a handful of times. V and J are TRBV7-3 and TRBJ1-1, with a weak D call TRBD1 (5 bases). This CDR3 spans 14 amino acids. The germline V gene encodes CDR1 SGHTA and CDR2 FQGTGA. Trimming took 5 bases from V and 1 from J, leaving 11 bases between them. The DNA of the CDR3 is TGTGCCAGCAGCGAATCCGGGACGAACACTGAAGCTTTCTTT. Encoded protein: CASSESGTNTEAFF.

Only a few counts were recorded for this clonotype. The CDR3 sequence: CASSLRMIHGYGYTF. As DNA, the CDR3 is TGTGCCAGCAGCTTAAGGATGATCCATGGCTATGGCTACACCTTC. The chain combines TRBV7-2 with TRBJ1-2; D is ambiguous. The germline V gene encodes CDR1 SGHTA and CDR2 FQGNSA. Trimming left V 2 bases short and J 4 bases short, with 14 bases between. The CDR3 contains 15 residues.

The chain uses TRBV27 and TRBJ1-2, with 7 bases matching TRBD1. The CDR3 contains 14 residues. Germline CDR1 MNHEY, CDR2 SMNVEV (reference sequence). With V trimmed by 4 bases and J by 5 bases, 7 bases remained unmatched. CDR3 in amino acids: CASSSFRGGYGYTF. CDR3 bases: TGTGCCAGCAGTTCCTTCAGGGGGGGGTATGGCTACACCTTC.

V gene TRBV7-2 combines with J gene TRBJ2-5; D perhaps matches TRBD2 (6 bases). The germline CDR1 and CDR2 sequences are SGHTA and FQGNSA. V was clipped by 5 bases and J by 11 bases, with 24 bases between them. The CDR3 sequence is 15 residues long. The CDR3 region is CASSRSGVTHNEQYF. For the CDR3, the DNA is TGTGCCAGCAGCCGATCGGGAGTAACCCACAATGAGCAGTACTTC. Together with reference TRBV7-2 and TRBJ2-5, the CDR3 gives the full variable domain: GAGVSQSPSNKVTEKGKDVELRCDPISGHTALYWYRQSLGQGLEFLIYFQGNSAPDKSGLPSDRFSAERTGGSVSTLTIQRTQQEDSAVYLCASSRSGVTHNEQYFGPGTRLLVL.

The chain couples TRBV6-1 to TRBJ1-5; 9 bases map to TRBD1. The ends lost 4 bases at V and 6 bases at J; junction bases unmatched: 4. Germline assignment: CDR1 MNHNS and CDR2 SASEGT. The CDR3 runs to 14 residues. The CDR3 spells CASSGGTGFQPQHF. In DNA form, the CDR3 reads TGTGCCAGCAGTGGAGGGACAGGGTTTCAGCCCCAGCATTTT.

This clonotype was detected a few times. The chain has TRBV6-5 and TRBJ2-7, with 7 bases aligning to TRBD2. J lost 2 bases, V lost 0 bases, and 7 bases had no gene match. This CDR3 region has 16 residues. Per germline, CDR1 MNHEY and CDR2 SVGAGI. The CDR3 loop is CASSYSKLALTYEQYF. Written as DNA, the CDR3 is TGTGCCAGCAGTTACTCGAAACTAGCGTTGACCTACGAGCAGTACTTC.